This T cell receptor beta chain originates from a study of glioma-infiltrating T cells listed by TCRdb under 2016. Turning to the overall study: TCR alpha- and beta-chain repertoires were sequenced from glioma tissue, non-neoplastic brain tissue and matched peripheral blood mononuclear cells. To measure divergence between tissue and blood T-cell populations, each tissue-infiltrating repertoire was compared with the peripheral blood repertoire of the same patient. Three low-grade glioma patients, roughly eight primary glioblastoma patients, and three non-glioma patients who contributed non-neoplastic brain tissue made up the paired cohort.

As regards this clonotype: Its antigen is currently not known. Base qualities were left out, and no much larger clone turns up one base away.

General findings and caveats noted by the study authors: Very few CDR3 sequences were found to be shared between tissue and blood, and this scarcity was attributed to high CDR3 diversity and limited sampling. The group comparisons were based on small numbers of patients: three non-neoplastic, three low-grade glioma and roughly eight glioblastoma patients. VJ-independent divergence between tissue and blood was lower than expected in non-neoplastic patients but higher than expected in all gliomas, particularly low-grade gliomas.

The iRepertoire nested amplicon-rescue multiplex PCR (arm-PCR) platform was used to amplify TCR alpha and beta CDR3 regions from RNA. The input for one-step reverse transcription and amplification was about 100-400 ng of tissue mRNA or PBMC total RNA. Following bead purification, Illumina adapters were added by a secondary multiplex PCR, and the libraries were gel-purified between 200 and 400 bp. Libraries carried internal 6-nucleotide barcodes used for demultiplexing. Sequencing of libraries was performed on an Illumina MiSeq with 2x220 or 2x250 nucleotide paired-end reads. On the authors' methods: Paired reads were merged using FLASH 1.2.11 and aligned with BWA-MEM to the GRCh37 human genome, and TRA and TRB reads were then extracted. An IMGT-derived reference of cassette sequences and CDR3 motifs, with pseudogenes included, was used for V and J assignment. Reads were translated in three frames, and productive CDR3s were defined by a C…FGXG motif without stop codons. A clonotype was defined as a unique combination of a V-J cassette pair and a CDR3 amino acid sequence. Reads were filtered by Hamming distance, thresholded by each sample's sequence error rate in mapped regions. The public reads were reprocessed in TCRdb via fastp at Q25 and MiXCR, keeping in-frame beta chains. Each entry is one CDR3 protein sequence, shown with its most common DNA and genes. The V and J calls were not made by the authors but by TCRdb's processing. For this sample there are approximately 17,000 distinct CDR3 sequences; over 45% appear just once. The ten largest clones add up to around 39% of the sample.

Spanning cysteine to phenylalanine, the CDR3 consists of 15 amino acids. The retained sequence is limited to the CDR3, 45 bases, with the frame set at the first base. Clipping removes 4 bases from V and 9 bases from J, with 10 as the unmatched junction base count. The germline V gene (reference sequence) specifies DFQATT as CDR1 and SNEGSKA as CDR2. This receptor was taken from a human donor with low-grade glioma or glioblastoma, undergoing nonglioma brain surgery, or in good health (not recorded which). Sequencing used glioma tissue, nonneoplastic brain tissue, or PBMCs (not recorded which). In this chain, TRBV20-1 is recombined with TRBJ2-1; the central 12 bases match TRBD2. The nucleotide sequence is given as TGCAGTGCTACAACCCTAGCGGGGGGGTTAGGTGAGCAGTTCTTC. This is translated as CSATTLAGGLGEQFF.